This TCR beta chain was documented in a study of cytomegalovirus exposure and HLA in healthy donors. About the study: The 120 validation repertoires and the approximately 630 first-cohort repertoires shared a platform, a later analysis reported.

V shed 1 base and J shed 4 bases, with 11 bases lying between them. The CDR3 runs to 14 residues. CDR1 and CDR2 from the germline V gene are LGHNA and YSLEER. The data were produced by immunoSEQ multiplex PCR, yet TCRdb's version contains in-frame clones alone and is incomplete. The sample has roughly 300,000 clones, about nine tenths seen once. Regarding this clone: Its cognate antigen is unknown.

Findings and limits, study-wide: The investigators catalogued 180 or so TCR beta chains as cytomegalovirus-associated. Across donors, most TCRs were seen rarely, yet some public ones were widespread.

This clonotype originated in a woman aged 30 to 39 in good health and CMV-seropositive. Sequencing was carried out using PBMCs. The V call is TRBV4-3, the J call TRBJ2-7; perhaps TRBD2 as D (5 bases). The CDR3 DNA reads TGCGCCAGCAGCCAAGCCCGGGGTTGGTACGAGCAGTACTTC. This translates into CASSQARGWYEQYF.